A single sample gave rise to the 26 T cell receptor beta chains below, sequenced in a study of OX40 agonist ivuxolimab in advanced cancers. Assay used: immunoSEQ multiplex PCR; TCRdb lists only in-frame clones, some missing. The table records some 86,000 clones, about 94% of them present only once. This material consisted of CD4+ or CD8+ T cells sorted from blood, taken in a trial of the OX40 agonist ivuxolimab. Receptors originate from an adult with an advanced solid tumor such as melanoma, head and neck, liver or kidney cancer.

The V and J genes are TRBV6-5 and TRBJ1-1, with D unclear. Germline CDR1 reads MNHEY; CDR2 reads SVGAGI. The CDR3 has 13 residues. V gave up 10 bases and J gave up 0 bases, with 12 bases separating them. The CDR3 DNA reads as TGTGCCACAAGACCCGGGATGAACACTGAAGCTTTCTTT. Amino acid sequence: CATRPGMNTEAFF.

This chain uses TRBV4-3 with TRBJ2-1; D may be TRBD2 (5 bases). Looked up from germline, CDR1 is LGHNA and CDR2 is YSLEER. V was cut by 2 bases and J by 7 bases, with 24 bases left in between. This CDR3 region has 18 residues. The CDR3 DNA reads TGCGCCAGCAGCCAAACGGAGGCCGAAGCAGGTGCCTTTAATGAGCAGTTCTTC. It encodes CASSQTEAEAGAFNEQFF.

CDR3 sequence reads: CASRERYEQYF. DNA for the CDR3: TGTGCCAGCAGGGAGCGCTACGAGCAGTACTTC. This chain joins TRBV2 and TRBJ2-7, with D uncertain. V lost 6 bases to trimming and J lost 3 bases, with 6 bases between them. Germline V lookup: CDR1 SNHLY, CDR2 FYNNEI. The CDR3 totals 11 residues.

This clone is judged medium-sized (0.01 to 0.1%). V and J are TRBV5-1 and TRBJ1-1, with D possibly matching TRBD1 (5 bases). Germline CDR1 is SGHRS and CDR2 is YFSETQ. V was shortened by 0 bases and J by 2 bases, with 17 bases between the two germline ends. The CDR3 has 17 amino acids. CDR3 DNA sequence: TGCGCCAGCAGCTTGGGGGTATCAGGGTATACAAACACTGAAGCTTTCTTT. Translated: CASSLGVSGYTNTEAFF.

The V and J genes are TRBV19 and TRBJ1-6; unclear D gene. CDR1 and CDR2 from the germline V gene are LNHDA and SQIVND (reference sequence). V lost 5 bases and J lost 7, with 12 bases in between. This CDR3 comprises 14 residues. CDR3 residues: CASSLRRENSPLHF. CDR3 nucleotides: TGTGCCAGTAGTCTCCGGAGGGAGAATTCACCCCTCCACTTT.

The genes are TRBV19 and TRBJ2-1; D not resolved. The V gene's germline CDR1 is LNHDA and CDR2 SQIVND (reference sequence). V lost 5 bases, J lost 3 bases, and 8 bases lay in between. The CDR3 is 13 amino acids. DNA of the CDR3: TGTGCCAGTAGTGCCGACAACTACAATGAGCAGTTCTTC. Its protein product is CASSADNYNEQFF.

Here the CDR3 reads CASSLGQRGDYEQYF. The CDR3 nucleotides are TGTGCCAGCAGCTTAGGCCAGAGGGGGGACTACGAGCAGTACTTC. This chain uses TRBV13 with TRBJ2-7; TRBD1 or TRBD2 may be the D gene (6 bases each). The CDR3 is made up of 15 amino acids. CDR1 is PRHDT and CDR2 is FYEKMQ in the germline V gene (reference sequence). The V end was cut by 0 bases, the J end by 3 bases, with 12 bases between. The full variable domain, with the rest looked up from reference TRBV13 and TRBJ2-7, is AAGVIQSPRHLIKEKRETATLKCYPIPRHDTVYWYQQGPGQDPQFLISFYEKMQSDKGSIPDRFSAQQFSDYHSELNMSSLELGDSALYFCASSLGQRGDYEQYFGPGTRLTVT.

This chain links TRBV9 with TRBJ2-7, with D possibly matching TRBD2 (5 bases). CDR3 length: 12 amino acids. The germline gives CDR1 SGDLS, CDR2 YYNGEE. Trimming took 3 bases from V and 6 from J, leaving 10 bases between them. CDR3 amino acids: CASSGGSAEQYF. As DNA, the CDR3 is TGTGCCAGCAGCGGAGGGTCCGCCGAGCAGTACTTC.

V usage is TRBV27 and J usage is TRBJ2-2; D not resolved. The length of the CDR3 is 15 residues. Germline CDR1 MNHEY, CDR2 SMNVEV (reference sequence). Trimming took off 5 bases at V and 3 bases at J, with 13 bases between the two ends. The CDR3 protein is CASSLGLRHTGELFF. The CDR3 DNA is TGTGCCAGCAGTCTCGGGCTCCGGCACACCGGGGAGCTGTTTTTT.

The chain couples TRBV7-2 to TRBJ2-5; D unresolved. There are 11 residues in the CDR3. The ends were cut back, 3 bases at V and 8 bases at J, with 7 bases in the middle. Looked up from germline, CDR1 is SGHTA and CDR2 is FQGNSA. CDR3 sequence: CASSFDFTQYF. Written as DNA, the CDR3 is TGTGCCAGCAGCTTCGACTTCACCCAGTACTTC.

V usage is TRBV5-5 and J usage is TRBJ1-2; 7 nucleotides match TRBD1. The CDR3 length is 14 residues. Losses at the gene ends were 2 bases for V and 4 bases for J; bases not matched to a gene: 5. Germline CDR1 is SGHKS and CDR2 is YYEKEE (reference sequence). CDR3: CASSFDRDLYGYTF. CDR3 nucleotide sequence: TGTGCCAGCAGCTTCGACAGGGATCTCTATGGCTACACCTTC.

This rearrangement joins TRBV14 to TRBJ2-1, with D possibly being TRBD1 (6 bases). The CDR3 totals 14 residues. Trimming shortened V by 3 bases and J by 7 bases, and 13 bases separated the two germline ends. Germline V CDR1 and CDR2: SGHDN, FVKESK. CDR3 protein: CASSQTGTGNEQFF. The DNA of the CDR3 is TGTGCCAGCAGCCAGACAGGCACGGGAAATGAGCAGTTCTTC. Complete variable domain (other parts from reference TRBV14 and TRBJ2-1): EAGVTQFPSHSVIEKGQTVTLRCDPISGHDNLYWYRRVMGKEIKFLLHFVKESKQDESGMPNNRFLAERTGGTYSTLKVQPAELEDSGVYFCASSQTGTGNEQFFGPGTRLTVL.

The V call is TRBV6-4, the J call TRBJ1-2; D remains ambiguous. Germline V gene data show CDR1 as MRHNA and CDR2 as SNTAGT. V lost 3 bases to trimming and J lost 8 bases, with 16 bases between them. CDR3 length equals 14 residues. CDR3 DNA sequence: TGTGCCAGCAGTGATATTAGGGCCTGGAGGGGCTACACCTTC. This codes for CASSDIRAWRGYTF.

This chain connects TRBV6-5 to TRBJ1-2, with D tentatively TRBD1 (6 bases). The V end was cut by 0 bases, the J end by 3 bases, with 14 bases between. Germline assignment: CDR1 MNHEY and CDR2 SVGAGI. CDR3 length: 16 residues. Written as DNA, the CDR3 is TGTGCCAGCAGTTACTCGATGGGGGGCGCAGACTATGGCTACACCTTC. It encodes CASSYSMGGADYGYTF.

The chain recombines TRBV2 with TRBJ2-2; D gene unclear. V was pared by 7 bases and J by 5 bases, with 14 bases between. The CDR3 spans 14 residues. Per germline, CDR1 SNHLY and CDR2 FYNNEI. The CDR3 DNA sequence: TGTGCCAGCACCTCCAGCCCAGATACCGGGGAGCTGTTTTTT. Protein sequence: CASTSSPDTGELFF.

This clone was seen more than once but under ten times. The V call is TRBV27, the J call TRBJ1-5, with no clear D. Germline V gene data show CDR1 as MNHEY and CDR2 as SMNVEV (reference sequence). This CDR3 is 14 amino acids long. Between the trimmed V and J ends, which lost 6 bases and 4 bases, there was a span of 13 bases. The CDR3: CASSLELGNQPQHF. CDR3 DNA sequence: TGTGCCAGCAGCCTAGAGTTAGGGAATCAGCCCCAGCATTTT.

The chain employs TRBV19 and TRBJ2-2, with D uncertain. CDR1 and CDR2 from the germline V gene are LNHDA and SQIVND (reference sequence). Trimming took off 3 bases at V and 8 bases at J, with 4 bases between the two ends. The CDR3 extends over 11 amino acids. CDR3 sequence: CASSMLGELFF. DNA of the CDR3: TGTGCCAGTAGTATGCTGGGGGAGCTGTTTTTT.

This chain links TRBV4-1 with TRBJ1-6; D may be TRBD1 (6 bases). The V end was cut by 4 bases, the J end by 8 bases, with 21 bases between. The CDR3 length is 17 residues. CDR1 is MGHRA, CDR2 YSYEKL, per germline. CDR3: CASSPHSGVQFDSPLHF. The CDR3 region has the DNA TGCGCCAGCAGCCCACATTCAGGGGTGCAGTTCGATTCACCCCTCCACTTT.

The chain recombines TRBV19 with TRBJ2-4; D is unclear. Germline V gene data show CDR1 as LNHDA and CDR2 as SQIVND (reference sequence). The V and J ends lost 11 bases and 7 bases respectively, with 15 bases between them. The CDR3 is made up of 12 amino acids. In DNA form, the CDR3 reads TGTGCCGTTGGGCCTCCCGGGAACATTCAGTACTTC. This gives the protein CAVGPPGNIQYF.

This chain links TRBV2 with TRBJ2-5, with TRBD2 matching over 8 bases. The J call may not be correct, given that the DNA end is closer to TRBJ2-7. This CDR3 is built from 14 residues. The germline CDR1 and CDR2 sequences are SNHLY and FYNNEI. In nucleotides, the CDR3 is TGTGCCAGCAGTGAAGCGGTGACTAGCGTCGAGCAGTACTTC. Protein sequence: CASSEAVTSVEQYF.

The chain combines TRBV6-4 with TRBJ2-1, with 10 positions matching TRBD2. The CDR3 length is 16 residues. Germline V gene data show CDR1 as MRHNA and CDR2 as SNTAGT. Trimming removed 0 bases from V and 6 bases from J; junction bases left unmatched: 5. The CDR3 spells CASSDSPSGSINEQFF. CDR3 DNA: TGTGCCAGCAGTGACTCCCCTAGCGGGAGCATCAATGAGCAGTTCTTC.

CDR3 nucleotides: TGTGCCAGCAGCCGGACAGTGAACACTGAAGCTTTCTTT. Amino acid sequence: CASSRTVNTEAFF. The chain combines TRBV7-7 with TRBJ1-1; a possible D gene is TRBD1 (6 bases). The ends were cut back, 5 bases at V and 0 bases at J, with 7 bases in the middle. This CDR3 is built from 13 residues. The V gene's germline CDR1 is SSHAT and CDR2 FNYEAQ (reference sequence).

V and J are TRBV4-3 and TRBJ2-1; 9 bases align to TRBD2. The CDR3 consists of 15 residues. The germline V gene has CDR1 LGHNA and CDR2 YSLEER. Losses at the gene ends were 3 bases for V and 7 bases for J; bases not matched to a gene: 7. CDR3: CASSQRLAGSNEQFF. In nucleotides, the CDR3 is TGCGCCAGCAGCCAGCGGCTAGCGGGAAGTAATGAGCAGTTCTTC.

This clone was counted a single time. V is TRBV2 and J is TRBJ2-7, with 9 nucleotides matching TRBD1. The CDR3 is 13 amino acids. V shed 1 base and J 12 bases; nucleotides not matched to a gene: 7. Germline V lookup: CDR1 SNHLY, CDR2 FYNNEI. The CDR3 DNA sequence: TGTGCCAGCAGTGAAGAGGGACAGGGAAATTGGTACTTC. This translates into CASSEEGQGNWYF. Full variable domain (outside the CDR3, taken from reference TRBV2 and TRBJ2-7): EPEVTQTPSHQVTQMGQEVILRCVPISNHLYFYWYRQILGQKVEFLVSFYNNEISEKSEIFDDQFSVERPDGSNFTLKIRSTKLEDSAMYFCASSEEGQGNWYFGPGTRLTVT.

V is TRBV4-1 and J is TRBJ2-4, with no clear D. The CDR3 spans 17 residues. V gave up 4 bases and J gave up 0 bases, with 16 bases separating them. CDR1 and CDR2 from the germline V gene are MGHRA and YSYEKL. CDR3: CASSPTDLTLAKNIQYF. The CDR3, as DNA: TGCGCCAGCAGCCCCACAGATCTGACATTAGCCAAAAACATTCAGTACTTC.

The V and J genes are TRBV5-6 and TRBJ1-1; D is unresolved. This CDR3 is built from 12 residues. V was pared by 2 bases and J by 1 base, with 3 bases between. Germline V gives CDR1 SGHDT, CDR2 YYEEEE. The CDR3 sequence is CASSFGNTEAFF. CDR3 DNA: TGTGCCAGCAGCTTCGGGAACACTGAAGCTTTCTTT.